This T cell receptor beta chain is drawn from a study of Graves' ophthalmopathy and Graves' hyperthyroidism. The study's findings and limits: Ophthalmopathy versus stable hyperthyroidism: 13-signature model gave roughly 88% sensitivity, 81.08% specificity.

RNA transcripts provided the template for amplifying TCR beta CDR3 regions. First-round RT-PCR used HTBI primers; second-round multiplex PCR followed. TCRdb reanalysed the multiplex PCR reads using MiXCR and keeps one entry per CDR3 protein. The sample comprises almost 400,000 distinct CDR3 sequences, 15% to 20% of which are singletons, and around 1.5% rests with the top ten. Germline V CDR1 and CDR2: MDHEN, SYDVKM. J lost 3 bases, V lost 5 bases, and 6 bases had no gene match. The CDR3 consists of 14 residues. Patients were diagnosed from clinical symptoms, serum thyroxine, TRAb, thyroid ultrasound and orbital computed tomography. This clonotype occurred many times. The antigen is unknown.

Specimen: peripheral blood. The sequence derives from a woman younger than 35 with Graves' ophthalmopathy. The rearrangement uses TRBV28 and TRBJ2-7; 8 bases match TRBD1. The CDR3: CASSPGGIIYEQYF. CDR3 coding DNA: TGTGCCAGCAGTCCAGGGGGCATCATCTACGAGCAGTACTTC. The variable domain in full, completed from reference TRBV28 and TRBJ2-7, reads DVKVTQSSRYLVKRTGEKVFLECVQDMDHENMFWYRQDPGLGLRLIYFSYDVKMKEKGDIPEGYSVSREKKERFSLILESASTNQTSMYLCASSPGGIIYEQYFGPGTRLTVT.